A single sample gave rise to the 30 T cell receptor beta chains below, sequenced in a study of T cell responses to AZD1222 COVID-19 vaccine. The protocol was immunoSEQ multiplex PCR, while the TCRdb copy is restricted to in-frame clones and leaves out a portion. The repertoire has about 150,000 clones, 92% of them found once; the top ten carry 2% to 2.5%. The sample here was peripheral blood, taken on day 0 of AZD1222 vaccination. The origin of the receptors is an adult in good health.

V is TRBV6-5 and J is TRBJ2-5, with a possible D match to TRBD2 (6 bases). The V gene lost 0 bases and the J gene lost 5 bases, with 16 bases spanning the gap. Germline CDR1 reads MNHEY; CDR2 reads SVGAGI. The CDR3 covers 16 residues. The CDR3 DNA is TGTGCCAGCAGTTACTCCGTGGTGGCGGGGCCGGAGACCCAGTACTTC. Amino acids: CASSYSVVAGPETQYF.

The chain couples TRBV27 to TRBJ1-1; possibly TRBD1 for D (6 bases). Deletions cut 7 bases from V and 4 bases from J, with 16 bases between. The CDR3 is made up of 14 amino acids. Per germline, CDR1 MNHEY and CDR2 SMNVEV (reference sequence). CDR3 DNA sequence: TGTGCCAGCAAGTATCAGGGGCCGGGCACTGAAGCTTTCTTT. It translates to CASKYQGPGTEAFF.

The chain uses TRBV30 and TRBJ2-2; 8 nucleotides agree with TRBD1. V dropped 3 bases and J dropped 3; count of bases not matched to a gene: 6. This CDR3 is built from 15 residues. CDR1 is GTSNPN and CDR2 is SVGIG in the germline V gene (reference sequence). This CDR3 is CAWRGGQGYTGELFF. The CDR3 DNA is TGTGCCTGGAGGGGAGGACAGGGTTACACCGGGGAGCTGTTTTTT.

This chain connects TRBV15 to TRBJ2-1, with TRBD1 matching 7 bases. The junction had 2 bases not matched to a gene; V was cut back by 0 bases and J by 9 bases. The germline V gene has CDR1 LNHNV and CDR2 YYDKDF (reference sequence). The CDR3 sequence is 13 residues long. The CDR3: CATSRDSGGEQFF. The CDR3, as DNA: TGTGCCACCAGCAGAGACTCAGGGGGTGAGCAGTTCTTC. Looking up the rest from reference TRBV15 and TRBJ2-1 gives the full variable domain: DAMVIQNPRYQVTQFGKPVTLSCSQTLNHNVMYWYQQKSSQAPKLLFHYYDKDFNNEADTPDNFQSRRPNTSFCFLDIRSPGLGDTAMYLCATSRDSGGEQFFGPGTRLTVL.

The chain recombines TRBV7-9 with TRBJ2-5; the D is unclear. CDR1 and CDR2 from the germline V gene are SEHNR and FQNEAQ (reference sequence). There are 12 residues in the CDR3. With 5 bases removed from V and 7 bases from J, the gap between germline ends came to 11 bases. In DNA, the CDR3 is TGTGCCAGCAGCGCACTGCAGACGACCCAGTACTTC. This sequence encodes CASSALQTTQYF. The complete variable domain, with remaining parts taken from reference TRBV7-9 and TRBJ2-5, reads DTGVSQNPRHKITKRGQNVTFRCDPISEHNRLYWYRQTLGQGPEFLTYFQNEAQLEKSRLLSDRFSAERPKGSFSTLEIQRTEQGDSAMYLCASSALQTTQYFGPGTRLLVL.

The rearrangement uses TRBV21-1 and TRBJ2-7; the D call of TRBD2 is as the table states it, not checked on the DNA. TRBV21-1 is annotated as a pseudogene. CDR3 length equals 15 residues. The CDR3 DNA reads as TGTGCCAGCAGCCCGCGGGGTAGCGGGATTCGCGAGCAGTACTTC. Encoded protein: CASSPRGSGIREQYF.

This chain connects TRBV4-1 to TRBJ1-4; D uncertain. V lost 4 bases and J lost 7, with 13 bases in between. CDR1 is MGHRA and CDR2 is YSYEKL in the germline V gene. This CDR3 is 14 amino acids long. The CDR3 loop is CASSLGSGGEKLFF. The CDR3 DNA follows: TGCGCCAGCAGCCTAGGGTCAGGTGGTGAAAAACTGTTTTTT.

This chain uses TRBV3-1 (or the pseudogene TRBV3-2) with TRBJ2-7, with unresolved D. The germline V and J ends were trimmed by 5 bases and 2 bases, with 10 bases remaining between them. The CDR3 contains 13 residues. The germline V gene encodes CDR1 LGHDT and CDR2 YNNKEL (reference sequence). CDR3 sequence (DNA): TGTGCCAGCAGCAGGACGTTGACCTACGAGCAGTACTTC. Encoded protein: CASSRTLTYEQYF.

This chain uses TRBV7-2 with TRBJ1-5; TRBD1 might be the D (5 bases). V lost 5 bases and J 4 bases, leaving 15 bases between the germline ends. Per the germline V gene, CDR1 is SGHTA and CDR2 is FQGNSA. The CDR3 runs to 15 residues. CDR3 loop: CASSDPYRPNQPQHF. The CDR3 coding sequence is TGTGCCAGCAGCGACCCTTACAGGCCTAATCAGCCCCAGCATTTT. The full variable domain, rest sourced from reference TRBV7-2 and TRBJ1-5, is GAGVSQSPSNKVTEKGKDVELRCDPISGHTALYWYRQSLGQGLEFLIYFQGNSAPDKSGLPSDRFSAERTGGSVSTLTIQRTQQEDSAVYLCASSDPYRPNQPQHFGDGTRLSIL.

The chain couples TRBV9 to TRBJ2-1; 11 nucleotides match TRBD2. The CDR3 contains 16 residues. The junction had 7 bases not matched to a gene; V was cut back by 3 bases and J by 5 bases. Germline V lookup: CDR1 SGDLS, CDR2 YYNGEE. The CDR3 DNA reads TGTGCCAGCAGCGCCGTAGCGGGGGGGGGACACAATGAGCAGTTCTTC. This codes for CASSAVAGGGHNEQFF.

This clone was recorded a few times. The chain carries TRBV2 and TRBJ2-7, with no clear D. The germline V gene has CDR1 SNHLY and CDR2 FYNNEI. V shed 7 bases and J shed 7 bases, with 11 bases lying between them. CDR3 length: 11 residues. CDR3 amino acids: CASTSSREQYF. The CDR3 DNA is TGTGCCAGCACCAGCAGTCGAGAGCAGTACTTC.

The chain couples TRBV7-8 to TRBJ1-6; weak D call: TRBD1 (5 bases). V lost 0 bases, J lost 5 bases, and 20 bases lay in between. Germline lookup yields CDR1 SGHVS and CDR2 FQNEAQ. The CDR3 totals 19 residues. CDR3 DNA sequence: TGTGCCAGCAGCTTAGCCCCAGCCCTTAGAGGGGCCGATAATTCACCCCTCCACTTT. Translating it yields CASSLAPALRGADNSPLHF.

The DNA of the CDR3 is TGTGCCAGTAGTCCCCAGGACGGTCAGCCCCAGCATTTT. This sequence encodes CASSPQDGQPQHF. The chain couples TRBV19 to TRBJ1-5, with D hard to call. Trimming pared 5 bases from V and 6 bases from J, leaving 11 bases between. CDR3 length equals 13 residues. Per the germline V gene, CDR1 is LNHDA and CDR2 is SQIVND (reference sequence).

This clone was seen a single time. This chain links TRBV28 with TRBJ2-7; D gene uncertain. The CDR3 loop spans 11 amino acids. Per the germline V gene, CDR1 is MDHEN and CDR2 is SYDVKM. V was shortened by 6 bases and J by 7 bases, with 10 bases between the two germline ends. Written as DNA, the CDR3 is TGTGCCAGCAGCCTACTGGGGGAGCAGTACTTC. Amino acid sequence: CASSLLGEQYF.

This sequence joins TRBV30 and TRBJ2-7; D possibly uses TRBD1 or TRBD2 (6 bases each). Trimming left V 5 bases short and J 4 bases short, with 18 bases between. The germline CDR1 and CDR2 sequences are GTSNPN and SVGIG (reference sequence). The length of the CDR3 is 14 residues. As DNA, the CDR3 is TGTGCCTGGGCGTGGGGGGCTGGGGAATACGAGCAGTACTTC. Its translation: CAWAWGAGEYEQYF. The full variable domain, completed using reference TRBV30 and TRBJ2-7, is SQTIHQWPATLVQPVGSPLSLECTVEGTSNPNLYWYRQAAGRGLQLLFYSVGIGQISSEVPQNLSASRPQDRQFILSSKKLLLSDSGFYLCAWAWGAGEYEQYFGPGTRLTVT.

The chain combines TRBV7-2 with TRBJ1-2; 9 bases match TRBD1. CDR3 size: 16 residues. Germline CDR1 SGHTA, CDR2 FQGNSA. V gave up 4 bases and J gave up 6 bases; unmatched junction bases: 12. The CDR3 nucleotides are TGTGCCAGCAGCTCACCAAATAGACAGGGGGTAGATGGCTACACCTTC. This translates into CASSSPNRQGVDGYTF.

The chain employs TRBV12-3 or TRBV12-4 and TRBJ1-1; D remains ambiguous. V dropped 8 bases and J dropped 3 bases, with 13 bases sitting between them. The CDR3 is 13 residues long. The CDR3 here is CASLHRRDTEAFF. The CDR3 region has the DNA TGTGCCAGCCTCCACAGAAGGGACACTGAAGCTTTCTTT.

This rearrangement joins TRBV11-3 to TRBJ2-1; maybe TRBD2 (6 bases). Trimming pared 1 base from V and 4 bases from J, leaving 14 bases between. The CDR3 is 16 residues long. CDR1 is SGHNT, CDR2 YENEEA, per germline. CDR3 sequence: CASSLGRGGPYNEQFF. The CDR3 DNA sequence: TGTGCCAGCAGCTTAGGGCGGGGCGGACCTTACAATGAGCAGTTCTTC.

The V and J genes are TRBV6-5 and TRBJ2-5; the D gene is possibly TRBD2 (6 bases). The CDR3 has 14 residues. Trimming took 8 bases from V and 2 from J, leaving 15 bases between them. Germline lookup yields CDR1 MNHEY and CDR2 SVGAGI. CDR3: CASEEGNSQETQYF. The CDR3 DNA is TGTGCCAGCGAGGAGGGGAACTCACAAGAGACCCAGTACTTC.

The chain combines TRBV5-1 with TRBJ2-3, with 9 bases matching TRBD2. From germline, CDR1 is SGHRS and CDR2 YFSETQ. V lost 4 bases to trimming and J lost 4 bases; unmatched junction nucleotides: 7. The CDR3 totals 15 residues. The CDR3 DNA is TGCGCCAGCAGCCCGCGGGGGGGCGATGCAGATACGCAGTATTTT. Its translation is CASSPRGGDADTQYF.

The chain employs TRBV9 and TRBJ2-1; TRBD2 agrees at 11 bases. J gave up 6 bases and V 0 bases, and 5 bases lay outside the gene matches. Per the germline V gene, CDR1 is SGDLS and CDR2 is YYNGEE. The CDR3 sequence is 16 residues long. This CDR3 is CASSVGRTSGFNEQFF. The CDR3 nucleotides read TGTGCCAGCAGCGTAGGGCGGACTAGCGGGTTCAATGAGCAGTTCTTC.

The rearrangement links TRBV7-9 to TRBJ2-5; 8 bases are a match to TRBD1. The trim removed 5 bases at V and 2 bases at J, leaving 4 bases unmatched. In germline, CDR1 is SEHNR, CDR2 FQNEAQ (reference sequence). This CDR3 has 14 residues. CDR3 bases: TGTGCCAGCAGCCTACAGGGGGTACAAGAGACCCAGTACTTC. Translating gives CASSLQGVQETQYF.

The chain carries TRBV14 and TRBJ1-2; D not resolved. The CDR3 totals 13 residues. V lost 4 bases, J lost 5 bases, and 11 bases lay in between. Germline V gives CDR1 SGHDN, CDR2 FVKESK. This chain's CDR3 is CASSPTTEYGYTF. The CDR3 coding sequence is TGTGCCAGCAGCCCGACGACGGAGTATGGCTACACCTTC.

This chain uses TRBV6-5 with TRBJ2-7, with TRBD2 identical over 12 bases. CDR1 and CDR2 from the germline V gene are MNHEY and SVGAGI. The V gene end was trimmed by 7 bases and the J gene end by 7 bases; junction bases not matched to a gene: 11. The CDR3 covers 15 residues. CDR3 protein: CASTKEGLAGREQYF. The CDR3 DNA sequence: TGTGCCAGCACGAAAGAAGGACTAGCGGGACGGGAGCAGTACTTC.

The rearrangement uses TRBV10-3 and TRBJ2-5; TRBD1 is a possible D gene (5 bases). The V end lost 10 bases, the J end lost 1 base, and 16 bases lay between the germline ends. CDR3 length equals 14 residues. The germline V gene encodes CDR1 ENHRY and CDR2 SYGVKD. CDR3 in DNA: TGTGCCACAAAGACAGCCAATATCCAAGAGACCCAGTACTTC. It encodes CATKTANIQETQYF.

The chain joins TRBV19 to TRBJ2-3; D call uncertain. V lost 5 bases, J lost 2 bases, and 14 bases lay in between. The germline V gene encodes CDR1 LNHDA and CDR2 SQIVND (reference sequence). The CDR3 loop spans 15 amino acids. The CDR3 loop reads CASSLGYRDTDTQYF. For the CDR3, the DNA is TGTGCCAGTAGTCTCGGCTATCGAGACACAGATACGCAGTATTTT.

V usage is TRBV11-2 and J usage is TRBJ2-1; unclear D gene. Trimming removed 0 bases at V and 9 bases at J, with 9 bases between. The CDR3 extends over 13 amino acids. Germline V gene lookup returns CDR1 SGHAT and CDR2 FQNNGV. The CDR3 spells CASSLDRHSEQFF. Written as DNA, the CDR3 is TGTGCCAGCAGCTTAGATCGACACAGTGAGCAGTTCTTC.

The chain uses TRBV13 and TRBJ2-2; D may be TRBD2 (6 bases). Trimming took off 0 bases at V and 2 bases at J, with 10 bases between the two ends. This CDR3 comprises 16 residues. Germline V gene sequence: CDR1 PRHDT, CDR2 FYEKMQ (reference sequence). The chain's CDR3 is CASSLGGGVNTGELFF. CDR3 nucleotide sequence: TGTGCCAGCAGCTTAGGGGGCGGGGTCAACACCGGGGAGCTGTTTTTT.

This clone was observed many times. The rearrangement links TRBV4-2 to TRBJ2-1; TRBD1 matches 9 bases. CDR3 size: 15 residues. V trimming: 8 bases; J trimming: 8 bases; junction bases outside the gene matches: 13. Germline CDR1 reads LGHNA; CDR2 reads YNFKEQ. The CDR3 nucleotides read TGTGCCAGCGGACGTTCGGACAGGGGCTCCGATGAGCAGTTCTTC. Translated, it gives CASGRSDRGSDEQFF.

This chain joins TRBV27 and TRBJ2-3, with 8 nucleotides matching TRBD1. CDR1 and CDR2 from the germline V gene are MNHEY and SMNVEV (reference sequence). V trimming: 6 bases; J trimming: 2 bases; junction bases outside the gene matches: 10. The CDR3 is 16 residues long. In DNA form, the CDR3 reads TGTGCCAGCAGCCCGAACGCCAGGGGGCTCACAGATACGCAGTATTTT. Translated: CASSPNARGLTDTQYF.